This TCR beta chain was retrieved from a study of blood T cell repertoires in COVID-19. Study in general: Samples of COVID-19 (acute and convalescent) were obtained from the United States, Italy and Spain. T cells, B-cell-depleted T cells, or PBMCs supplied cDNA or gDNA.

Source study methods: How many nucleated cells were present was estimated from reference gene primer amplification. Profiling relied on immunoSEQ multiplex PCR, and the TCRdb table lists in-frame clones only, not all of them. That table supplies the V and J calls and clone size; D and trimming were determined from the DNA. The table records some 66,000 clones, 85% to 95% of them present only once. Trimming cost V 4 bases and J 8 bases, with 11 bases left between them. Germline CDR1 is MDHEN and CDR2 is SYDVKM. The CDR3 sequence is 12 residues long. The chain joins TRBV28 to TRBJ1-2, with D uncertain. This receptor was obtained from a man between 65 and 85 years old with active COVID-19. Material: peripheral blood. Here the CDR3 reads CASSSLYQGYTF. The CDR3, as DNA: TGTGCCAGCAGTTCTCTTTACCAGGGCTACACCTTC.